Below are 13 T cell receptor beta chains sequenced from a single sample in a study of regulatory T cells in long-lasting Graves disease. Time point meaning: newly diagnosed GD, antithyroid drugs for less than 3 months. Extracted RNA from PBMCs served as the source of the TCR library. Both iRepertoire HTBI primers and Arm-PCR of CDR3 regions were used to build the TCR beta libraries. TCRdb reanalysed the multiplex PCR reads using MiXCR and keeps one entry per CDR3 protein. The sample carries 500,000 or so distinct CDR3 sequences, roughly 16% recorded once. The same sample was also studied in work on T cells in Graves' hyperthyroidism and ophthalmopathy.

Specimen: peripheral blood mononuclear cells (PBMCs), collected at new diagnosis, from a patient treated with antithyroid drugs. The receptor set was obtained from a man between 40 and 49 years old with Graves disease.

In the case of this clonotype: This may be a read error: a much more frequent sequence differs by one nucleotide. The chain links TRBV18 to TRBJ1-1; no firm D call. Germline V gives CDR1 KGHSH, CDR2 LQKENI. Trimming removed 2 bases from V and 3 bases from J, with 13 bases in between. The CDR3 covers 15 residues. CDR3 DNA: TGTGCCAGCTCACCAGGCAGACAATTGCACACTGAAGCTTTCTTT. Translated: CASSPGRQLHTEAFF.

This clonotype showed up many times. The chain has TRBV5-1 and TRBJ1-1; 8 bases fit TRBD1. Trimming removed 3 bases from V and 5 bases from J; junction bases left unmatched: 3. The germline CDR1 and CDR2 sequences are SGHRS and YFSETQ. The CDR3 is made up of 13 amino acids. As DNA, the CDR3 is TGCGCCAGCAGCTGGACAGGGAAGACTGAAGCTTTCTTT. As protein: CASSWTGKTEAFF.

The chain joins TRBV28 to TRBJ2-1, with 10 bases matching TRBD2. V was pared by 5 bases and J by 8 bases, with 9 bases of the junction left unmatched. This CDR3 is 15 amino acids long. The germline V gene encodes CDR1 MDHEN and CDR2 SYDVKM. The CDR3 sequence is CASSRLAGVKDEQFF. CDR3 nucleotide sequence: TGTGCCAGCAGTCGTCTAGCGGGAGTTAAGGATGAGCAGTTCTTC.

The chain's CDR3 is CATSRGEFSSYEQYF. The DNA of the CDR3 is TGTGCCACCAGCAGGGGCGAGTTTAGCTCCTACGAGCAGTACTTC. The gene calls are TRBV15 and TRBJ2-7; D not certain. There are 15 residues in the CDR3. V was pared by 3 bases and J by 0 bases, with 12 bases between. CDR1 is LNHNV and CDR2 is YYDKDF in the germline V gene (reference sequence).

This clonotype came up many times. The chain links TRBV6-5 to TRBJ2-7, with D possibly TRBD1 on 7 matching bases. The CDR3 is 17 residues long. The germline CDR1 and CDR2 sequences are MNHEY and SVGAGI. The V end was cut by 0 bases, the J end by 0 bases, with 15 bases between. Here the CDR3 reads CASSYSSRGASSYEQYF. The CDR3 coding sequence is TGTGCCAGCAGTTACTCGTCCAGGGGGGCCAGCTCCTACGAGCAGTACTTC.

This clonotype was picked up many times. The CDR3 DNA sequence: TGTGCCAGCAGATACAGGGGGTCCACCCTCCACTTT. It is translated as CASRYRGSTLHF. The gene calls are TRBV27 and TRBJ1-6; 8 bases line up with TRBD1. The V and J ends lost 6 bases and 14 bases, in that order; junction bases with no gene match: 6. CDR3 length: 12 residues. Looked up from germline, CDR1 is MNHEY and CDR2 is SMNVEV (reference sequence).

In DNA form, the CDR3 reads TGTGCCAGCACCCCTGGGATGTGGCGGGACGCTGAGCAGTTCTTC. Translation gives CASTPGMWRDAEQFF. V is TRBV5-5 and J is TRBJ2-1, with D perhaps matching TRBD2 (6 bases). The germline V gene has CDR1 SGHKS and CDR2 YYEKEE (reference sequence). V was shortened by 6 bases and J by 9 bases, with 22 bases between the two germline ends. The CDR3 has 15 residues.

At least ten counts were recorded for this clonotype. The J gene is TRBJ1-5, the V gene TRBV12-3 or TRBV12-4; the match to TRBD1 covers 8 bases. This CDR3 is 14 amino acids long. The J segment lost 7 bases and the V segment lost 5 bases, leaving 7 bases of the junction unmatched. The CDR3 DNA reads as TGTGCCAGCAGTCCGGACAGGGTGGAACAGCCCCAGCATTTT. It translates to CASSPDRVEQPQHF.

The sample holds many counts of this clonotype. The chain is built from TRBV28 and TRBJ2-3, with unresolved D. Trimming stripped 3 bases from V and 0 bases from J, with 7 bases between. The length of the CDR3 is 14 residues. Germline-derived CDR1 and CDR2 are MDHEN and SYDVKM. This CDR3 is CASSFTTSTDTQYF. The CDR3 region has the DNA TGTGCCAGCAGTTTTACCACTAGCACAGATACGCAGTATTTT. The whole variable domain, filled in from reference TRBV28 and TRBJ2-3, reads DVKVTQSSRYLVKRTGEKVFLECVQDMDHENMFWYRQDPGLGLRLIYFSYDVKMKEKGDIPEGYSVSREKKERFSLILESASTNQTSMYLCASSFTTSTDTQYFGPGTRLTVL.

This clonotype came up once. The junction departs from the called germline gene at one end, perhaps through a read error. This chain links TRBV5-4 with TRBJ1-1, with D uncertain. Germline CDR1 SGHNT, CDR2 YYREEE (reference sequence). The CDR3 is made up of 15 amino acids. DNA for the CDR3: TGTGCCAGCAGCTCAAAATTCATGGGGAACACTGGAGCTTTCTTT. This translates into CASSSKFMGNTGAFF.

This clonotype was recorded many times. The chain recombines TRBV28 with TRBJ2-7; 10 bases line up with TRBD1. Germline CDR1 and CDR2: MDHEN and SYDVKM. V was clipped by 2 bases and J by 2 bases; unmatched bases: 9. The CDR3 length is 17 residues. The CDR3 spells CASSLPIGTGATYEQYF. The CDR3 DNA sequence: TGTGCCAGCAGTTTACCCATCGGGACAGGGGCCACCTACGAGCAGTACTTC.

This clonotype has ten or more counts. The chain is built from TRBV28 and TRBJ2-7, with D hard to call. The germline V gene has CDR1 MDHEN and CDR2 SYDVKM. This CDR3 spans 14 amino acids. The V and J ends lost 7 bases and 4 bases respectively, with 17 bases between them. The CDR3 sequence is CASTVRPGGYEQYF. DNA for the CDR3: TGTGCCAGCACCGTTCGTCCAGGCGGTTACGAGCAGTACTTC.

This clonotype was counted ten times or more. This chain's CDR3 is CAIRLQGMHNEQFF. The CDR3 DNA sequence: TGTGCCATCAGATTACAGGGTATGCACAATGAGCAGTTCTTC. This sequence joins TRBV10-3 and TRBJ2-1; tentative D call: TRBD1 (6 bases). Trimming shortened V by 6 bases and J by 5 bases, and 14 bases separated the two germline ends. Germline loops: CDR1 ENHRY, CDR2 SYGVKD. The CDR3 spans 14 residues.